This T cell receptor beta chain was documented in a study of CD8 T cells in ankylosing spondylitis. Libraries of TCR beta came from quantitative 5'-RACE with molecular barcodes. TCRdb re-analysed the 5' RACE reads in MiXCR, keeping a single row per CDR3 protein. In the table there are about 150,000 distinct CDR3 sequences, around 7.9% of which are singletons. The germline V gene has CDR1 LGHDT and CDR2 YNNKEL (reference sequence). The CDR3 totals 11 residues. For this clonotype: The junction does not match germline at one end; this may be a read error.

The sequencing input was blood, either unsorted or a sorted T cell fraction (not recorded which). The clonotype comes from a female donor with ankylosing spondylitis or in good health (not recorded which). V usage is TRBV3-1 and J usage is TRBJ2-1; no clear D gene. Written as DNA, the CDR3 is TGTACCAGCAGCCTCAACAATGAGCAGTTCTTC. As protein: CTSSLNNEQFF.